The 9 T cell receptor beta chains listed next were all sequenced from one sample in a study of identical twins (dated by TCRdb to about 2016). The library was produced with 5' RACE. The instrument was an Illumina HiSeq 2000. The public reads were reprocessed in TCRdb via fastp at Q25 and MiXCR, keeping in-frame beta chains. CDR3 protein sequences are deduplicated, and each keeps its most common genes and DNA. The sample records about 720,000 distinct CDR3 sequences, roughly 18% of which are singletons. The ten largest make up 10% to 15% of the sample. These data also featured in a second study, about T cells expressing NK-cell markers.

Material for sequencing was PBMCs. The source of these receptors is a woman in her late teens or twenties in good health.

The table lists this clonotype with a few counts. V usage is TRBV12-3 or TRBV12-4 and J usage is TRBJ2-7, with D hard to call. V was clipped by 6 bases and J by 2 bases, with 8 bases between them. The CDR3 consists of 12 residues. In DNA form, the CDR3 reads TGTGCCAGCAGGCTCTATGCCTACGAGCAGTACTTC. Amino acid sequence: CASRLYAYEQYF.

This sequence joins TRBV11-1 and TRBJ2-7; 8 bases agree with TRBD1. There are 19 residues in the CDR3. The V gene's germline CDR1 is SGHAT and CDR2 FQDESV (reference sequence). V trimming: 0 bases; J trimming: 5 bases; junction bases outside the gene matches: 18. The CDR3 is CASSLALGTGRGRPHEQYF. DNA for the CDR3: TGTGCCAGCAGCTTAGCGCTCGGGACAGGTCGAGGTCGGCCCCACGAGCAGTACTTC.

The rearrangement links TRBV20-1 to TRBJ2-3, with a tentative D call TRBD2 (5 bases). With 3 bases removed from V and 2 bases from J, the gap between germline ends came to 12 bases. This CDR3 spans 14 amino acids. Looked up from germline, CDR1 is DFQATT and CDR2 is SNEGSKA (reference sequence). The CDR3 here is CSARRESPTDTQYF. The CDR3 nucleotides are TGCAGTGCTAGGAGGGAGTCCCCCACAGATACGCAGTATTTT.

This chain joins TRBV5-6 and TRBJ2-1; D unresolved. Per the germline V gene, CDR1 is SGHDT and CDR2 is YYEEEE. The V end was cut by 4 bases, the J end by 0 bases, with 14 bases between. The CDR3 extends over 16 amino acids. CDR3 sequence: CASSLFSAISYNEQFF. In DNA form, the CDR3 reads TGTGCCAGCAGCCTCTTCAGCGCGATCTCCTACAATGAGCAGTTCTTC.

The genes are TRBV12-3 or TRBV12-4 and TRBJ2-7; D remains unclear. V lost 7 bases to trimming and J lost 9 bases, with 16 bases between them. CDR3 length equals 12 residues. The CDR3 DNA is TGTGCCAGCACCTCTTCCCCCGGGTTGCAGTACTTC. Amino acid sequence: CASTSSPGLQYF.

The chain recombines TRBV7-6 with TRBJ2-1; maybe TRBD2 (5 bases). Germline V CDR1 and CDR2: SGHVS, FNYEAQ. V lost 3 bases and J 0 bases, leaving 12 bases between the germline ends. The CDR3 totals 16 residues. In nucleotides, the CDR3 is TGTGCCAGCAGCTTCGGGGTCTCGAGCTCCTACAATGAGCAGTTCTTC. This gives the protein CASSFGVSSSYNEQFF.

The table lists this clonotype with a few counts. This chain links TRBV7-9 with TRBJ1-2; D is possibly TRBD1 (6 bases). The CDR3 runs 14 residues. Germline CDR1 reads SEHNR; CDR2 reads FQNEAQ (reference sequence). Trimming left V 5 bases short and J 2 bases short, with 12 bases between. CDR3 amino acids: CASSIRDINYGYTF. The CDR3 DNA sequence: TGTGCCAGCAGCATCCGGGACATAAACTATGGCTACACCTTC.

This clonotype was detected only a few times. J is TRBJ2-1 and V is TRBV3-1, with 15 bases matching TRBD2. The CDR3 has 14 residues. Germline V gene data show CDR1 as LGHDT and CDR2 as YNNKEL (reference sequence). The V segment lost 4 bases and the J segment 10 bases; nucleotides outside the gene matches: 2. The CDR3 protein is CASSLGTSGREQFF. DNA for the CDR3: TGTGCCAGCAGCCTAGGGACTAGCGGGAGGGAGCAGTTCTTC.

V usage is TRBV10-2 and J usage is TRBJ1-2; no clear D. The CDR3 length is 11 residues. CDR1 and CDR2 (germline): WSHSY, SAAADI. V was shortened by 6 bases and J by 7 bases, with 9 bases between the two germline ends. For the CDR3, the DNA is TGCGCCAGCAGGGCCAGAGGTGGCTACACCTTC. Translated: CASRARGGYTF.